These 25 T cell receptor beta chains were sequenced from one sample in a study of blood T cell repertoires in COVID-19. The repertoire was sequenced with immunoSEQ multiplex PCR; TCRdb's copy has only in-frame clones and lacks some. The repertoire includes hundreds of thousands of clones, about 88% of them detected once, and around 2.7% sits in the top ten. Sequenced: PBMCs or T cells enriched from blood (not recorded which). The source is a man in his 60s who had recovered from COVID-19.

J is TRBJ2-1 and V is TRBV28; D is possibly TRBD2 (5 bases). CDR3 size: 14 residues. The germline CDR1 and CDR2 sequences are MDHEN and SYDVKM. V was pared by 4 bases and J by 2 bases, with 9 bases between. This chain's CDR3 is CASSYFGAYNEQFF. CDR3 nucleotides: TGTGCCAGCAGTTACTTCGGGGCCTACAATGAGCAGTTCTTC.

The chain has TRBV7-2 and TRBJ2-4, with D possibly matching TRBD2 (5 bases). CDR3 length: 17 residues. V lost 8 bases and J 3 bases, leaving 23 bases between the germline ends. CDR1 and CDR2 (germline): SGHTA, FQGNSA. The CDR3 sequence is CASGPWKAYEGKNIQYF. CDR3 DNA sequence: TGTGCCAGCGGACCGTGGAAGGCCTACGAGGGCAAAAACATTCAGTACTTC.

With regard to this clone: Within the sample, other DNA sequences also encode this same CDR3. The chain uses TRBV20-1 and TRBJ2-7; 7 nucleotides align to TRBD1. This CDR3 contains 10 residues. J was trimmed by 4 bases and V by 6 bases; bases with no gene match: 0. Germline V gives CDR1 DFQATT, CDR2 SNEGSKA (reference sequence). The CDR3: CSAGQYEQYF. The CDR3 region has the DNA TGCAGTGCGGGACAGTACGAGCAGTACTTC.

This chain links TRBV5-1 with TRBJ2-1; TRBD2 is a possible D gene (6 bases). The CDR3 contains 21 residues. V lost 2 bases and J 8 bases, leaving 35 bases between the germline ends. From germline, CDR1 is SGHRS and CDR2 YFSETQ. This chain's CDR3 is CASSLGYWRAGADRPRDEQFF. CDR3 in DNA: TGCGCCAGCAGCTTAGGCTACTGGAGGGCCGGGGCAGATCGACCTAGGGATGAGCAGTTCTTC.

As concerns this clone: This same CDR3 is encoded by further DNA sequences in the sample. V gene TRBV18 combines with J gene TRBJ2-7, with 9 bases aligning to TRBD1. The CDR3 spans 14 residues. Germline V gene lookup returns CDR1 KGHSH and CDR2 LQKENI. Trimming took 4 bases from V and 3 from J; bases not matched to a gene: 4. This CDR3 reads CASSRPGQGYEQYF. The CDR3 DNA sequence: TGTGCCAGCTCACGTCCGGGACAGGGCTACGAGCAGTACTTC.

This rearrangement joins TRBV30 to TRBJ1-4; a possible D gene is TRBD1 (6 bases). With 5 bases removed from V and 5 bases from J, the gap between germline ends came to 15 bases. The CDR3 is made up of 14 amino acids. Germline lookup yields CDR1 GTSNPN and CDR2 SVGIG (reference sequence). The CDR3 DNA reads TGTGCCTGGGGGGTACAGGGAGGGAATGAAAAACTGTTTTTT. This encodes CAWGVQGGNEKLFF.

The chain is built from TRBV14 and TRBJ1-1; D remains ambiguous. The CDR3 is 13 amino acids. From germline, CDR1 is SGHDN and CDR2 FVKESK. Trimming pared 6 bases from V and 8 bases from J, leaving 16 bases between. The CDR3 is CASSPRQMGEAFF. CDR3 nucleotide sequence: TGTGCCAGCAGTCCCCGCCAGATGGGCGAAGCTTTCTTT.

The chain couples TRBV5-6 to TRBJ1-6; 9 positions match TRBD1. Germline V lookup: CDR1 SGHDT, CDR2 YYEEEE. CDR3 size: 15 residues. The V gene end was trimmed by 0 bases and the J gene end by 10 bases; junction bases not matched to a gene: 5. The CDR3 protein is CASSLGDRANSPLHF. The CDR3 coding sequence is TGTGCCAGCAGCTTGGGGGACAGGGCAAACTCACCCCTCCACTTT.

The rearrangement joins TRBV5-1 to TRBJ1-3; D remains ambiguous. Looked up from germline, CDR1 is SGHRS and CDR2 is YFSETQ. This CDR3 is 16 amino acids long. The germline V and J ends were trimmed by 0 bases and 1 base, with 11 bases remaining between them. CDR3 nucleotide sequence: TGCGCCAGCAGCTTGGAACCCGGTTCGTCTGGAAACACCATATATTTT. Translating it yields CASSLEPGSSGNTIYF.

This sequence joins TRBV9 and TRBJ2-7; TRBD1 matches at 9 bases. This CDR3 contains 14 residues. From germline, CDR1 is SGDLS and CDR2 YYNGEE. V lost 4 bases and J lost 1; bases outside the gene matches: 3. CDR3 in DNA: TGTGCCAGCAGCCCCGGGACAGGGTCCTACGAGCAGTACTTC. Protein: CASSPGTGSYEQYF. The whole variable domain, filled in from reference TRBV9 and TRBJ2-7, reads DSGVTQTPKHLITATGQRVTLRCSPRSGDLSVYWYQQSLDQGLQFLIQYYNGEERAKGNILERFSAQQFPDLHSELNLSSLELGDSALYFCASSPGTGSYEQYFGPGTRLTVT.

CDR3 coding DNA: TGTGCCAGCAGCGCCCCGGACAGACCAATGCAGTATTTT. Translated: CASSAPDRPMQYF. The J gene is TRBJ2-3, the V gene TRBV9, with D perhaps matching TRBD1 (6 bases). The V end was cut by 3 bases, the J end by 11 bases, with 16 bases between. The CDR3 length is 13 residues. Germline V gives CDR1 SGDLS, CDR2 YYNGEE.

V usage is TRBV7-2 and J usage is TRBJ2-7, with a weak D call TRBD1 (6 bases). The CDR3 is made up of 15 amino acids. The V gene's germline CDR1 is SGHTA and CDR2 FQGNSA. The germline V and J ends were trimmed by 4 bases and 0 bases, with 13 bases remaining between them. CDR3 sequence: CASSSNTGISYEQYF. CDR3 DNA: TGTGCCAGCAGCTCGAATACAGGGATCTCCTACGAGCAGTACTTC.

V and J are TRBV18 and TRBJ1-1; maybe TRBD1 (5 bases). V dropped 4 bases and J dropped 6 bases, with 18 bases sitting between them. The germline V gene encodes CDR1 KGHSH and CDR2 LQKENI. The length of the CDR3 is 15 residues. The CDR3 region is CASSQIGGGKAEAFF. CDR3 in DNA: TGTGCCAGCTCACAAATTGGCGGGGGTAAGGCTGAAGCTTTCTTT.

This chain links TRBV18 with TRBJ2-1, with D tentatively TRBD2 (6 bases). CDR1 is KGHSH, CDR2 LQKENI, per germline. This CDR3 contains 15 residues. V lost 5 bases to trimming and J lost 4 bases, with 15 bases between them. This CDR3 is CASSFSRDFYNEQFF. CDR3 DNA: TGTGCCAGCTCATTCAGCCGGGACTTTTACAATGAGCAGTTCTTC.

A note on this clone: The junction departs from germline at one end; a sequencing error may be responsible. This chain links TRBV7-7 with TRBJ2-3, with 7 nucleotides matching TRBD1. Germline values: CDR1 SSHAT, CDR2 FNYEAQ (reference sequence). This CDR3 has 14 residues. CDR3 residues: CASSSGAGGNTQYF. DNA for the CDR3: TGTGCTAGCAGCTCAGGGGCAGGGGGAAATACGCAGTATTTT. The variable domain in full, completed from reference TRBV7-7 and TRBJ2-3, reads GAGVSQSPRYKVTKRGQDVTLRCDPISSHATLYWYQQALGQGPEFLTYFNYEAQPDKSGLPSDRFSAERPEGSISTLTIQRTEQRDSAMYRCASSSGAGGNTQYFGPGTRLTVL.

The rearrangement links TRBV18 to TRBJ2-1; 8 positions agree with TRBD2. CDR1 and CDR2 from the germline V gene are KGHSH and LQKENI. The V segment lost 3 bases and the J segment 7 bases; nucleotides outside the gene matches: 8. This CDR3 is 15 amino acids long. CDR3 in amino acids: CASSPNRGGANEQFF. As DNA, the CDR3 is TGTGCCAGCTCACCCAACCGGGGGGGGGCGAATGAGCAGTTCTTC.

This clone was observed a single time. The rearrangement uses TRBV6-5 and TRBJ1-1; TRBD1 agrees at 8 bases. Germline V gene data show CDR1 as MNHEY and CDR2 as SVGAGI. CDR3 length: 15 amino acids. V lost 5 bases to trimming and J lost 1 base; unmatched junction nucleotides: 6. The CDR3 is CASSRKQGGNTEAFF. The CDR3 DNA sequence: TGTGCCAGCAGTCGAAAACAGGGGGGGAACACTGAAGCTTTCTTT.

The chain employs TRBV9 and TRBJ2-1, with a tentative D call TRBD2 (6 bases). The CDR3 spans 15 residues. Germline values: CDR1 SGDLS, CDR2 YYNGEE. V gave up 4 bases and J gave up 5 bases, with 16 bases separating them. The CDR3 nucleotides are TGTGCCAGCAGCCCCCCTGTAGGGGAGGACAATGAGCAGTTCTTC. Its translation is CASSPPVGEDNEQFF.

The chain has TRBV29-1 and TRBJ1-1; D is uncertain. CDR3 size: 12 residues. V lost 4 bases and J 0 bases, leaving 6 bases between the germline ends. Germline CDR1 SQVTM, CDR2 ANQGSEA. CDR3 loop: CSVVPLNTEAFF. The CDR3 DNA follows: TGCAGCGTTGTTCCGTTGAACACTGAAGCTTTCTTT.

This clone was observed a single time. This chain connects TRBV5-1 to TRBJ1-6; 7 bases fit TRBD1. Germline CDR1 is SGHRS and CDR2 is YFSETQ. There are 17 residues in the CDR3. V lost 4 bases and J lost 2; bases outside the gene matches: 9. The CDR3 nucleotides read TGCGCCAGCAGCGTAGTGGGACAGCAGACCTATAATTCACCCCTCCACTTT. Its protein is CASSVVGQQTYNSPLHF. Full variable domain (remainder filled in from reference TRBV5-1 and TRBJ1-6): KAGVTQTPRYLIKTRGQQVTLSCSPISGHRSVSWYQQTPGQGLQFLFEYFSETQRNKGNFPGRFSGRQFSNSRSEMNVSTLELGDSALYLCASSVVGQQTYNSPLHFGNGTRLTVT.

The V and J genes are TRBV7-3 and TRBJ2-3; tentative D call: TRBD1 (6 bases). V lost 2 bases, J lost 5 bases, and 11 bases lay in between. CDR1 and CDR2 (germline): SGHTA, FQGTGA. This CDR3 has 14 residues. In nucleotides, the CDR3 is TGTGCCAGCAGCTTAGCAGGGGTTAGAGATACGCAGTATTTT. This sequence encodes CASSLAGVRDTQYF.

The V gene is TRBV6-1, the J gene TRBJ2-7; possible D gene TRBD2, 5 bases. The V end lost 7 bases, the J end lost 5 bases, and 15 bases lay between the germline ends. Germline CDR1 and CDR2: MNHNS and SASEGT. The CDR3 extends over 13 amino acids. The DNA of the CDR3 is TGTGCCAGCACAACCCCGGCGCGGGACGAGCAGTACTTC. The encoded protein is CASTTPARDEQYF.

The gene calls are TRBV6-4 and TRBJ1-1; 11 bases map to TRBD1. The germline CDR1 and CDR2 sequences are MRHNA and SNTAGT. J was trimmed by 7 bases and V by 5 bases; bases with no gene match: 3. This CDR3 region has 13 residues. CDR3 residues: CASSRDRGFEAFF. Here the CDR3 DNA reads TGTGCCAGCAGTCGGGACAGGGGGTTTGAAGCTTTCTTT.

The chain has TRBV12-3 or TRBV12-4 and TRBJ2-7; 9 nucleotides align to TRBD2. The trim removed 4 bases at V and 12 bases at J, leaving 7 bases unmatched. CDR3 size: 12 residues. Written as DNA, the CDR3 is TGTGCCAGCAGTTCCTCTAGCGGGAAGTGGTACTTC. Amino acid sequence: CASSSSSGKWYF.

V usage is TRBV5-5 and J usage is TRBJ2-7; D call uncertain. The CDR3 has 15 residues. Germline CDR1 is SGHKS and CDR2 is YYEKEE (reference sequence). Trimming removed 2 bases from V and 0 bases from J, with 12 bases in between. CDR3 sequence: CASSLGQASSYEQYF. The CDR3 nucleotides are TGTGCCAGCAGCTTAGGCCAGGCGAGCTCCTACGAGCAGTACTTC.